This T cell receptor beta chain is drawn from a study of blood T cells in healthy people across ages. The total RNA that was extracted per sample amounted to at least 5.5 micrograms. Sample-barcoded 5' priming and a J-beta primer mix drove a second PCR of roughly 6 to 12 cycles. From the 5' RACE reads, TCRdb called clonotypes with MiXCR, one entry per CDR3 protein. The table includes 1.5 million to 2 million distinct CDR3 sequences, approximately 40% detected once. The CDR3 sequence is 18 residues long. The J segment lost 8 bases and the V segment lost 2 bases, leaving 16 bases of the junction unmatched. The germline V gene encodes CDR1 SGHKS and CDR2 YYEKEE (reference sequence).

The sequence came from a human donor in good health. J is TRBJ2-3 and V is TRBV5-5; TRBD2 agrees at 11 bases. Sequencing used blood. This CDR3 is CASSFPLTSGAGSVTQYF. The DNA of the CDR3 is TGTGCCAGCAGCTTTCCTCTGACTAGCGGGGCGGGTAGTGTTACGCAGTATTTT. Using reference TRBV5-5 and TRBJ2-3 for the parts outside the CDR3, the full variable domain is DAGVTQSPTHLIKTRGQQVTLRCSPISGHKSVSWYQQVLGQGPQFIFQYYEKEERGRGNFPDRFSARQFPNYSSELNVNALLLGDSALYLCASSFPLTSGAGSVTQYFGPGTRLTVL.